This entry is about one T cell receptor beta chain. Its antigen is not known. TCRdb's table, derived via immunoSEQ multiplex PCR, lists solely in-frame clones and lacks some. This sample has just over 60,000 clones, with 65% to 80% found just once. The data originate from a study of T cell responses to AZD1222 COVID-19 vaccine. Study results and caveats: Clonal diversity was possibly underestimated, and white British individuals and females predominated among donors. Among vaccine-associated CD4 TCRs, coverage spanned spike, with dominance at 160-218 and 743-854. The study sampled repertoires only after the peak T cell response. In the spike-specific TCR repertoire, nearly half reportedly target unmutated variant regions.

The CDR3 spans 15 residues. The V and J ends lost 4 bases and 6 bases, in that order; junction bases with no gene match: 7. Per the germline V gene, CDR1 is SGHVS and CDR2 is FQNEAQ. V and J are TRBV7-8 and TRBJ2-1; 9 bases fit TRBD2. The TCR sequence derives from an adult in good health. The sample in question was peripheral blood, obtained on day 0 of AZD1222 vaccination. The CDR3 DNA sequence: TGTGCCAGCAGCTCTAGCGGGGAATTGGGCAATGAGCAGTTCTTC. It encodes CASSSSGELGNEQFF.